This T cell receptor beta chain was profiled in a study of T cell repertoires in cytomegalovirus infection. Across the study: Indicated by public TCR beta signatures were CMV infection and matching HLA type.

MiXCR, applied by TCRdb to the reads, yields one record per CDR3 protein. The sample lists about 130,000 distinct CDR3 sequences; 8% to 9% were seen once. This clonotype was counted ten times or more. What it binds is not known. Findings and caveats of the study: Carriers of CMV plus the relevant HLA were identified by cumulative public TCR beta family frequency. CMV-specific TCR beta clonotypes restricted by HLA-C dominated the ex vivo response.

This CDR3 is 16 amino acids long. The J segment lost 6 bases and the V segment lost 6 bases, leaving 11 bases of the junction unmatched. This sequence was found in a human donor in good health (CMV status not recorded). Some clones in this sample may be carry-over from other donors' samples. V usage is TRBV12-3 or TRBV12-4 and J usage is TRBJ1-2; 12 bases are a match to TRBD1. The sample consisted of PBMCs. The CDR3 loop is CASRTLGTGGTHGYTF. Here the CDR3 DNA reads TGTGCCAGCAGGACCCTCGGGACAGGGGGCACACATGGCTACACCTTC.